The 2 T cell receptor beta chains listed next were all sequenced from one sample in a study of early T cells in non-severe SARS-CoV-2 infection. Using its own MiXCR run on the 5' RACE reads, TCRdb lists one record per CDR3 protein. Of tens of thousands of distinct CDR3 sequences detected, around 8.5% appear once; the ten largest clones hold about 20%. The specimen was whole blood. Every receptor here comes from an adult who was a healthcare worker with PCR-confirmed SARS-CoV-2 infection or an uninfected control (not recorded which).

This clonotype was counted many times. The V call is TRBV29-1, the J call TRBJ2-1, with D perhaps assigned TRBD1 or TRBD2 (6 bases each). Trimming removed 7 bases at V and 8 bases at J, with 15 bases between. Per the germline V gene, CDR1 is SQVTM and CDR2 is ANQGSEA. This CDR3 comprises 12 residues. The CDR3 region is CSGGAGVDEQFF. CDR3 in DNA: TGCAGCGGGGGGGCCGGCGTCGATGAGCAGTTCTTC.

This clonotype was observed a handful of times. The CDR3 nucleotides are TGTGCCAGTAGTGTCAGACAGGGAGAAAGAACCGGGGAGCTGTTTTTT. It codes for CASSVRQGERTGELFF. This chain links TRBV19 with TRBJ2-2, with 7 bases identical to TRBD1. With 5 bases clipped from V and 5 bases from J, the junction kept 11 bases outside the gene matches. The CDR3 runs to 16 residues. Germline V gene lookup returns CDR1 LNHDA and CDR2 SQIVND (reference sequence).